A single sample gave rise to the 27 T cell receptor beta chains below, sequenced in a study of OX40 agonist ivuxolimab in advanced cancers. Assay used: immunoSEQ multiplex PCR; TCRdb lists only in-frame clones, some missing. The repertoire holds about 58,000 clones, with 85% to 90% as singletons. This material consisted of CD4+ or CD8+ T cells sorted from blood, taken in a trial of the OX40 agonist ivuxolimab. These receptors originate from an adult with an advanced solid tumor such as melanoma, head and neck, liver or kidney cancer.

The count of this clone is one. As DNA, the CDR3 is TGCGCCAGCAGTGGGTACGGGGGTGTTGAGCAGTTCTTC. Encoded protein: CASSGYGGVEQFF. This chain connects TRBV10-1 to TRBJ2-1; D might be TRBD2 (6 bases). The CDR3 runs to 13 residues. Trimming took off 4 bases at V and 9 bases at J, with 13 bases between the two ends. Per germline, CDR1 WNHNN and CDR2 SYGVQD (reference sequence).

The V and J genes are TRBV6-5 and TRBJ2-7; no clear D. This CDR3 comprises 15 residues. Trimming took off 0 bases at V and 3 bases at J, with 12 bases between the two ends. CDR1 is MNHEY, CDR2 SVGAGI, per germline. The CDR3 DNA reads TGTGCCAGCAGTTACTCGGCAGGTATTCGCTACGAGCAGTACTTC. Its translation: CASSYSAGIRYEQYF.

This clone was detected once. V gene TRBV7-2 combines with J gene TRBJ1-6; 9 bases fit TRBD1. CDR3 length equals 16 residues. The germline V gene encodes CDR1 SGHTA and CDR2 FQGNSA. V dropped 5 bases and J dropped 3; count of bases not matched to a gene: 5. DNA of the CDR3: TGTGCCAGCAGCCCCGGGACAGGGATCTATAATTCACCCCTCCACTTT. Protein sequence: CASSPGTGIYNSPLHF.

This chain uses TRBV29-1 with TRBJ1-2; 11 nucleotides match TRBD1. The germline V gene encodes CDR1 SQVTM and CDR2 ANQGSEA. CDR3 length equals 12 residues. V was pared by 6 bases and J by 10 bases, with 7 bases of the junction left unmatched. CDR3 in amino acids: CSVGTGGSDYTF. In DNA, the CDR3 is TGCAGCGTCGGGACAGGGGGGTCAGACTACACCTTC.

The chain joins TRBV2 to TRBJ1-3; D call uncertain. With 6 bases removed from V and 2 bases from J, the gap between germline ends came to 5 bases. CDR1 and CDR2 from the germline V gene are SNHLY and FYNNEI. The CDR3 runs 12 residues. The CDR3: CASSKAGNTIYF. In DNA, the CDR3 is TGTGCCAGCAGCAAGGCTGGAAACACCATATATTTT.

V gene TRBV5-1 combines with J gene TRBJ1-3; 11 positions match TRBD1. V lost 4 bases and J lost 7; bases outside the gene matches: 4. This CDR3 is 14 amino acids long. Germline lookup yields CDR1 SGHRS and CDR2 YFSETQ. The CDR3, as DNA: TGCGCCAGCAGCGTAGGGACAGGGGGTAACACCATATATTTT. This encodes CASSVGTGGNTIYF.

The chain has TRBV5-4 and TRBJ2-2; D gene ambiguous. There are 15 residues in the CDR3. Germline assignment: CDR1 SGHNT and CDR2 YYREEE (reference sequence). V lost 4 bases and J lost 0, with 10 bases in between. CDR3 amino acids: CASSQYATNTGELFF. The CDR3 bases are TGTGCCAGCAGCCAGTACGCCACGAACACCGGGGAGCTGTTTTTT.

The genes are TRBV18 and TRBJ2-5; unclear D gene. This CDR3 has 14 residues. Trimming pared 0 bases from V and 2 bases from J, leaving 7 bases between. Germline V lookup: CDR1 KGHSH, CDR2 LQKENI. The CDR3 here is CASSPPTVQETQYF. In DNA, the CDR3 is TGTGCCAGCTCACCACCGACGGTACAAGAGACCCAGTACTTC.

The genes are TRBV5-6 and TRBJ1-5, with a tentative D call TRBD1 (5 bases). The CDR3 extends over 15 amino acids. Per germline, CDR1 SGHDT and CDR2 YYEEEE. The V end lost 1 base, the J end lost 3 bases, and 11 bases lay between the germline ends. For the CDR3, the DNA is TGTGCCAGCAGCTTGCGGGGCAGTCTCAATCAGCCCCAGCATTTT. Protein sequence: CASSLRGSLNQPQHF.

J is TRBJ2-5 and V is TRBV21-1; the table's D call TRBD2 went unverified against the DNA. TRBV21-1 is deemed a pseudogene. The CDR3 contains 13 residues. For the CDR3, the DNA is TGTGCCAGCAGGAGACGTGGCGGAGAGACCCAGTACTTC. Amino acids: CASRRRGGETQYF.

The chain employs TRBV10-3 and TRBJ1-6; D possibly corresponds to TRBD1 (6 bases). CDR3 length: 14 residues. Between the trimmed V and J ends, which lost 3 bases and 5 bases, there was a span of 8 bases. CDR1 and CDR2 (germline): ENHRY, SYGVKD. The CDR3 bases are TGTGCCATCAGTGAACGACAGGATAATTCACCCCTCCACTTT. This codes for CAISERQDNSPLHF.

The chain has TRBV5-1 and TRBJ1-6; D is unresolved. The CDR3 totals 13 residues. Trimming stripped 4 bases from V and 9 bases from J, with 11 bases between. Germline values: CDR1 SGHRS, CDR2 YFSETQ. The CDR3 DNA is TGCGCCAGCAGCCTATTAGGGTTTTCACCCCTCCACTTT. Amino acid sequence: CASSLLGFSPLHF.

This sequence joins TRBV19 and TRBJ1-4; D is ambiguous. The CDR3 has 15 residues. Germline assignment: CDR1 LNHDA and CDR2 SQIVND (reference sequence). Trimming removed 7 bases at V and 7 bases at J, with 19 bases between. The CDR3 spells CASKVGKGRGEKLFF. The CDR3 region has the DNA TGTGCCAGTAAAGTTGGCAAAGGTCGGGGTGAAAAACTGTTTTTT.

V gene TRBV29-1 combines with J gene TRBJ2-2, with 8 nucleotides matching TRBD1. The CDR3 is 17 amino acids. J was trimmed by 0 bases and V by 6 bases; bases with no gene match: 12. Germline assignment: CDR1 SQVTM and CDR2 ANQGSEA. CDR3: CSVRGPQTGANTGELFF. The CDR3 DNA reads as TGCAGCGTCAGGGGGCCCCAGACGGGGGCGAACACCGGGGAGCTGTTTTTT.

The rearrangement uses TRBV30 and TRBJ1-1, with TRBD1 as a possible D gene (5 bases). The CDR3 covers 14 residues. Germline CDR1 is GTSNPN and CDR2 is SVGIG (reference sequence). Trimming removed 5 bases from V and 7 bases from J, with 20 bases in between. CDR3 residues: CAWGRGGSLYEAFF. CDR3 coding DNA: TGTGCCTGGGGACGGGGGGGATCTCTATATGAAGCTTTCTTT. The entire variable domain, with the rest obtained from reference TRBV30 and TRBJ1-1, is as follows: SQTIHQWPATLVQPVGSPLSLECTVEGTSNPNLYWYRQAAGRGLQLLFYSVGIGQISSEVPQNLSASRPQDRQFILSSKKLLLSDSGFYLCAWGRGGSLYEAFFGQGTRLTVV.

The V call is TRBV6-5, the J call TRBJ2-7, with 8 bases fitting TRBD2. The CDR3 length is 15 residues. Germline V CDR1 and CDR2: MNHEY, SVGAGI. The junction had 6 bases not matched to a gene; V was cut back by 4 bases and J by 1 base. The DNA of the CDR3 is TGTGCCAGCAGTTCACCGGGGGGGACTTCCTACGAGCAGTACTTC. Amino acid sequence: CASSSPGGTSYEQYF.

The rearrangement joins TRBV5-1 to TRBJ1-1; possible D gene TRBD1, 6 bases. The V gene's germline CDR1 is SGHRS and CDR2 YFSETQ. The CDR3 runs 15 residues. V lost 0 bases and J 2 bases, leaving 11 bases between the germline ends. This chain's CDR3 is CASSLGTDPNTEAFF. The CDR3 DNA reads TGCGCCAGCAGCTTGGGGACAGACCCTAACACTGAAGCTTTCTTT.

V usage is TRBV2 and J usage is TRBJ1-5, with D maybe TRBD1 (5 bases). The CDR3 is 13 residues long. Germline CDR1 reads SNHLY; CDR2 reads FYNNEI. Trimming cost V 6 bases and J 3 bases, with 9 bases left between them. The DNA of the CDR3 is TGTGCCAGCAGCCGACAGTACAATCAGCCCCAGCATTTT. Protein sequence: CASSRQYNQPQHF.

The chain has TRBV6-1 and TRBJ2-6; TRBD1 aligns across 9 bases. V trimming: 6 bases; J trimming: 3 bases; junction bases outside the gene matches: 3. Per germline, CDR1 MNHNS and CDR2 SASEGT. The CDR3 has 15 amino acids. The CDR3 protein is CASRTGGSGANVLTF. CDR3 DNA sequence: TGTGCCAGCAGGACAGGGGGAAGTGGGGCCAACGTCCTGACTTTC.

The chain joins TRBV19 to TRBJ1-6; D unclear. Germline CDR1 is LNHDA and CDR2 is SQIVND (reference sequence). The V end lost 7 bases, the J end lost 8 bases, and 15 bases lay between the germline ends. The length of the CDR3 is 14 residues. CDR3 amino acids: CASTPLGQDSPLHF. The CDR3 nucleotides are TGTGCCAGTACCCCTCTAGGTCAGGATTCACCCCTCCACTTT.

The chain links TRBV4-1 to TRBJ2-1; D gene ambiguous. The germline gives CDR1 MGHRA, CDR2 YSYEKL. V was cut by 5 bases and J by 7 bases, with 12 bases left in between. This CDR3 has 13 residues. The chain's CDR3 is CASSTYLGNEQFF. In DNA, the CDR3 is TGCGCCAGCAGCACCTACCTAGGGAATGAGCAGTTCTTC.

This clone turned up a few times. CDR3 amino acids: CASSFSQATGELFF. Here the CDR3 DNA reads TGTGCCAGCAGCTTTTCGCAGGCTACCGGGGAGCTGTTTTTT. This rearrangement joins TRBV7-9 to TRBJ2-2; D is undetermined. The CDR3 is 14 amino acids. V was cut by 3 bases and J by 5 bases, with 10 bases left in between. The germline V gene has CDR1 SEHNR and CDR2 FQNEAQ (reference sequence).

The V gene is TRBV9, the J gene TRBJ2-3; D possibly corresponds to TRBD2 (7 bases). Germline CDR1 reads SGDLS; CDR2 reads YYNGEE. The V end lost 3 bases, the J end lost 2 bases, and 13 bases lay between the germline ends. The CDR3 is 15 residues long. The CDR3 loop is CASSARGLHTDTQYF. The CDR3 DNA is TGTGCCAGCAGCGCGCGGGGGCTTCACACAGATACGCAGTATTTT.

The chain joins TRBV9 to TRBJ1-6, with 7 bases that match TRBD1. CDR1 SGDLS and CDR2 YYNGEE come from the germline V gene. Trimming cost V 3 bases and J 6 bases; bases outside gene matches: 6. The CDR3 is 15 residues long. CDR3 nucleotides: TGTGCCAGCAGCGACCGACAGGGCCCTAATTCACCCCTCCACTTT. It translates to CASSDRQGPNSPLHF. Full variable domain (remainder filled in from reference TRBV9 and TRBJ1-6): DSGVTQTPKHLITATGQRVTLRCSPRSGDLSVYWYQQSLDQGLQFLIQYYNGEERAKGNILERFSAQQFPDLHSELNLSSLELGDSALYFCASSDRQGPNSPLHFGNGTRLTVT.

The rearrangement joins TRBV10-3 to TRBJ2-5, with D perhaps matching TRBD1 (5 bases). CDR1 and CDR2 (germline): ENHRY, SYGVKD. Trimming took 0 bases from V and 1 from J, leaving 9 bases between them. The CDR3 contains 15 residues. The CDR3, as DNA: TGTGCCATCAGTGAGTCGGGGCAGGCCCAAGAGACCCAGTACTTC. This encodes CAISESGQAQETQYF.

This sequence joins TRBV19 and TRBJ2-5; D tentatively reads TRBD1 or TRBD2 (5 bases each). The tail of the sequence fits TRBJ2-7 better, so the J call may be wrong. The CDR3 loop spans 16 amino acids. CDR1 and CDR2 (germline): LNHDA, SQIVND (reference sequence). The CDR3, as DNA: TGTGCCAGTAGTATATCCCCTCCGGGACGCTCCTACGAGCAGTACTTC. This codes for CASSISPPGRSYEQYF.

The chain joins TRBV2 to TRBJ2-2, with D possibly matching TRBD1 (6 bases). Germline loops: CDR1 SNHLY, CDR2 FYNNEI. The V gene lost 7 bases and the J gene lost 5 bases, with 17 bases spanning the gap. This CDR3 contains 15 residues. The CDR3 protein is CASKLQGDSTGELFF. As DNA, the CDR3 is TGTGCCAGCAAATTACAGGGAGATTCTACCGGGGAGCTGTTTTTT. Full variable domain (rest looked up from reference TRBV2 and TRBJ2-2): EPEVTQTPSHQVTQMGQEVILRCVPISNHLYFYWYRQILGQKVEFLVSFYNNEISEKSEIFDDQFSVERPDGSNFTLKIRSTKLEDSAMYFCASKLQGDSTGELFFGEGSRLTVL.